The 30 T cell receptor beta chains below all came from one sample that was sequenced in a study of blood T cell repertoires in COVID-19. Using immunoSEQ multiplex PCR, the repertoire was profiled, and TCRdb retains in-frame clones only, with some absent. This sample carries roughly 60,000 clones, about 88% of them seen once, and the ten largest clones take approximately 1%. Sequencing was carried out using peripheral blood. The receptors come from a man aged 65-85 years with acute or convalescent COVID-19.

The chain employs TRBV15 and TRBJ2-6; no firm D call. Between the trimmed V and J ends, which lost 4 bases and 3 bases, there was a span of 7 bases. The CDR3 length is 14 residues. Germline V gene sequence: CDR1 LNHNV, CDR2 YYDKDF (reference sequence). DNA for the CDR3: TGTGCCACCAGCAATTCAGGTGGGGCCAACGTCCTGACTTTC. Translating gives CATSNSGGANVLTF.

This rearrangement joins TRBV28 to TRBJ2-3, with 7 bases fitting TRBD2. V lost 10 bases, J lost 1 base, and 14 bases stayed unmatched. From germline, CDR1 is MDHEN and CDR2 SYDVKM. This CDR3 spans 16 amino acids. This chain's CDR3 is CATVLHTSGGTDTQYF. DNA of the CDR3: TGTGCCACCGTCTTACATACAAGCGGGGGCACAGATACGCAGTATTTT.

The chain recombines TRBV12-3 or TRBV12-4 with TRBJ1-5; D ambiguous. The CDR3 length is 13 residues. V was pared by 0 bases and J by 7 bases, with 7 bases between. The CDR3 region is CASSLAEPQPQHF. In DNA, the CDR3 is TGTGCCAGCAGTTTAGCCGAGCCCCAGCCCCAGCATTTT.

The chain recombines TRBV4-2 with TRBJ2-3; 12 positions match TRBD2. CDR1 and CDR2 (germline): LGHNA, YNFKEQ. The length of the CDR3 is 16 residues. V shed 0 bases and J 10 bases; nucleotides not matched to a gene: 8. CDR3 in DNA: TGTGCCAGCAGCCAAGATCCCAACGCTAGCGGGGGGGCGCAGTATTTT. This codes for CASSQDPNASGGAQYF.

The chain couples TRBV7-6 to TRBJ2-3; 12 bases map to TRBD2. Germline CDR1 is SGHVS and CDR2 is FNYEAQ. V lost 5 bases, J lost 2 bases, and 5 bases stayed unmatched. This CDR3 comprises 16 residues. CDR3 residues: CASSPRTSGNTDTQYF. For the CDR3, the DNA is TGTGCCAGCAGCCCTCGGACTAGCGGGAACACAGATACGCAGTATTTT.

The chain links TRBV5-1 to TRBJ2-2, with 9 bases lining up with TRBD2. Germline V lookup: CDR1 SGHRS, CDR2 YFSETQ. The junction had 4 bases not matched to a gene; V was cut back by 4 bases and J by 0 bases. The length of the CDR3 is 16 residues. The CDR3 DNA sequence: TGCGCCAGCAGCGTGACTAGCGGAGCGAACACCGGGGAGCTGTTTTTT. This gives the protein CASSVTSGANTGELFF.

The sample holds a few counts of this clone. This chain uses TRBV19 with TRBJ2-7; D gene unclear. Germline-derived CDR1 and CDR2 are LNHDA and SQIVND (reference sequence). Trimming shortened V by 3 bases and J by 5 bases, and 5 bases separated the two germline ends. This CDR3 contains 11 residues. The CDR3 DNA sequence: TGTGCCAGTAGTATGAGTAACGAGCAGTACTTC. Translating gives CASSMSNEQYF.

The chain links TRBV2 to TRBJ1-5; 9 positions agree with TRBD1. CDR1 and CDR2 from the germline V gene are SNHLY and FYNNEI. There are 15 residues in the CDR3. The junction had 8 bases not matched to a gene; V was cut back by 5 bases and J by 6 bases. The CDR3 region is CASSRDRVSGQPQHF. The CDR3 DNA reads as TGTGCCAGCAGTAGGGACAGGGTTAGCGGTCAGCCCCAGCATTTT.

The J gene is TRBJ2-3, the V gene TRBV5-1, with a weak D call TRBD1 (11 bases). This CDR3 has 20 residues. The V and J ends lost 1 base and 5 bases respectively, with 29 bases between them. Looked up from germline, CDR1 is SGHRS and CDR2 is YFSETQ. This chain's CDR3 is CASSLTGTGGLAGARDTQYF. CDR3 in DNA: TGCGCCAGCAGCTTGACCGGGACAGGGGGGCTAGCGGGAGCGAGAGATACGCAGTATTTT.

The chain carries TRBV2 and TRBJ2-4; 10 positions agree with TRBD1. The CDR3 totals 15 residues. The V gene end was trimmed by 7 bases and the J gene end by 7 bases; junction bases not matched to a gene: 10. Germline lookup yields CDR1 SNHLY and CDR2 FYNNEI. In DNA, the CDR3 is TGTGCCAGCACTAATTCCGGGACAGGGGCCAACATTCAGTACTTC. It translates to CASTNSGTGANIQYF. The whole variable domain, remainder taken from reference TRBV2 and TRBJ2-4, is EPEVTQTPSHQVTQMGQEVILRCVPISNHLYFYWYRQILGQKVEFLVSFYNNEISEKSEIFDDQFSVERPDGSNFTLKIRSTKLEDSAMYFCASTNSGTGANIQYFGAGTRLSVL.

The chain joins TRBV7-9 to TRBJ1-4; the match to TRBD1 covers 7 bases. V gave up 0 bases and J gave up 8 bases; unmatched junction bases: 6. Germline V gene data show CDR1 as SEHNR and CDR2 as FQNEAQ (reference sequence). This CDR3 has 15 amino acids. CDR3 residues: CASSLAGGAREKLFF. CDR3 DNA sequence: TGTGCCAGCAGCTTAGCAGGGGGCGCACGGGAAAAACTGTTTTTT.

CDR3 DNA sequence: TGTGCCAGCAGCCCGCCTAAGGGGTATGGCTACACCTTC. It translates to CASSPPKGYGYTF. This sequence joins TRBV7-2 and TRBJ1-2; tentatively, D is TRBD1 (5 bases). This CDR3 contains 13 residues. V lost 5 bases and J 5 bases, leaving 12 bases between the germline ends. Germline loops: CDR1 SGHTA, CDR2 FQGNSA.

The chain recombines TRBV4-1 with TRBJ2-3; 9 positions agree with TRBD2. The CDR3 runs 17 residues. The ends lost 0 bases at V and 5 bases at J; junction bases unmatched: 9. Germline V gives CDR1 MGHRA, CDR2 YSYEKL. The CDR3 DNA follows: TGCGCCAGCAGCCAAGATTCTGGCGGGGGGGCAAAAGATACGCAGTATTTT. Its protein product is CASSQDSGGGAKDTQYF.

The rearrangement uses TRBV12-3 or TRBV12-4 and TRBJ2-7; a possible D gene is TRBD2 (5 bases). The CDR3 length is 13 residues. The V gene lost 2 bases and the J gene lost 5 bases, with 10 bases spanning the gap. CDR3 residues: CASSLWTGNEQYF. CDR3 in DNA: TGTGCCAGCAGTTTATGGACTGGAAACGAGCAGTACTTC.

This rearrangement joins TRBV6-6 to TRBJ1-1; D remains ambiguous. V was trimmed by 6 bases and J by 0 bases, leaving 17 bases between them. In germline, CDR1 is MNHNY, CDR2 SVGAGI (reference sequence). The CDR3 covers 16 residues. CDR3 in amino acids: CASSALSGGMNTEAFF. CDR3 coding DNA: TGTGCCAGCAGCGCCCTGAGCGGCGGAATGAACACTGAAGCTTTCTTT.

The chain is built from TRBV28 and TRBJ2-5; a weak D match, TRBD1 (5 bases). The germline V and J ends were trimmed by 3 bases and 5 bases, with 16 bases remaining between them. Germline V CDR1 and CDR2: MDHEN, SYDVKM. The CDR3 is 15 residues long. This chain's CDR3 is CASSFRKWQGETQYF. The DNA of the CDR3 is TGTGCCAGCAGTTTCCGAAAGTGGCAGGGCGAGACCCAGTACTTC.

This chain uses TRBV19 with TRBJ1-6; the D is unclear. Germline CDR1 is LNHDA and CDR2 is SQIVND (reference sequence). Trimming removed 0 bases at V and 8 bases at J, with 14 bases between. The CDR3 runs to 16 residues. CDR3 DNA sequence: TGTGCCAGTAGTATAGATGCAGCGACGGTGTATTCACCCCTCCACTTT. Translation gives CASSIDAATVYSPLHF.

The genes are TRBV10-3 and TRBJ2-2; TRBD1 matches 7 bases. V lost 2 bases, J lost 5 bases, and 8 bases stayed unmatched. The CDR3 totals 16 residues. Germline CDR1 is ENHRY and CDR2 is SYGVKD. The DNA of the CDR3 is TGTGCCATCAGTGAGCCGAGGGGGCGTGGGACCGGGGAGCTGTTTTTT. Amino acid sequence: CAISEPRGRGTGELFF.

The chain carries TRBV24-1 and TRBJ2-3; D may be TRBD2 (6 bases). Trimming left V 7 bases short and J 6 bases short, with 19 bases between. The CDR3 covers 15 residues. The germline CDR1 and CDR2 sequences are KGHDR and SFDVKD. DNA for the CDR3: TGTGCCACCAGCCCCCGGACTACCCCAAGCGATACGCAGTATTTT. Translation gives CATSPRTTPSDTQYF.

V and J are TRBV10-3 and TRBJ1-1; 7 bases match TRBD1. The ends lost 9 bases at V and 5 bases at J; junction bases unmatched: 9. Looked up from germline, CDR1 is ENHRY and CDR2 is SYGVKD. CDR3 length equals 13 residues. For the CDR3, the DNA is TGTGCCATGGGCGCACAACAGGGGACTGAAGCTTTCTTT. This gives the protein CAMGAQQGTEAFF.

This chain connects TRBV9 to TRBJ1-2; TRBD1 might be the D (5 bases). The CDR3 totals 14 residues. The germline gives CDR1 SGDLS, CDR2 YYNGEE. Trimming left V 0 bases short and J 5 bases short, with 11 bases between. CDR3 in DNA: TGTGCCAGCAGCGTAGGTTCGGGGGTGTATGGCTACACCTTC. It is translated as CASSVGSGVYGYTF.

V and J are TRBV5-5 and TRBJ1-6; no clear D gene. The CDR3 has 15 amino acids. Germline V CDR1 and CDR2: SGHKS, YYEKEE (reference sequence). Deletions cut 1 base from V and 6 bases from J, with 11 bases between. The CDR3: CASSLRREGNSPLHF. CDR3 in DNA: TGTGCCAGCAGCTTGAGGAGGGAGGGTAATTCACCCCTCCACTTT.

The J gene is TRBJ2-2, the V gene TRBV3-1 (or the pseudogene TRBV3-2); 7 bases match TRBD2. Germline CDR1 LGHDT, CDR2 YNNKEL (reference sequence). The CDR3 has 16 residues. The V gene end was trimmed by 8 bases and the J gene end by 0 bases; junction bases not matched to a gene: 9. The CDR3 region has the DNA TGTGCCAGCTGGGGGGGAGTTGCCGCGAACACCGGGGAGCTGTTTTTT. Its translation is CASWGGVAANTGELFF.

This chain uses TRBV5-1 with TRBJ2-1; 10 bases line up with TRBD2. CDR1 and CDR2 from the germline V gene are SGHRS and YFSETQ. Trimming took 5 bases from V and 7 from J; bases not matched to a gene: 6. This CDR3 contains 14 residues. The CDR3 is CASREGLALNEQFF. The CDR3 region has the DNA TGCGCCAGCAGGGAGGGACTAGCGTTAAATGAGCAGTTCTTC.

This clone was seen a single time. V usage is TRBV7-9 and J usage is TRBJ1-2; possibly TRBD1 for D (5 bases). Germline V CDR1 and CDR2: SEHNR, FQNEAQ (reference sequence). The CDR3 has 13 amino acids. V was pared by 5 bases and J by 4 bases, with 11 bases between. CDR3 loop: CASSARDSYGYTF. The CDR3 coding sequence is TGTGCCAGCAGCGCCAGGGATAGCTATGGCTACACCTTC.

This clone has only a few counts. The rearrangement uses TRBV19 and TRBJ2-1; 8 bases map to TRBD1. This CDR3 comprises 19 residues. Germline CDR1 is LNHDA and CDR2 is SQIVND (reference sequence). J lost 4 bases, V lost 0 bases, and 14 bases had no gene match. The CDR3 DNA sequence: TGTGCCAGTAGTATAGATCGACCACCTAGGCAGGGGGCGTACAATGAGCAGTTCTTC. Translated, it gives CASSIDRPPRQGAYNEQFF.

This sequence joins TRBV6-2 or TRBV6-3 and TRBJ2-1; D is possibly TRBD2 (6 bases). This CDR3 has 17 residues. Trimming took off 0 bases at V and 3 bases at J, with 15 bases between the two ends. Germline V gives CDR1 MNHEY, CDR2 SVGEGT. The CDR3 nucleotides read TGTGCCAGCAGTTACTCGCCCCCAACGGGAGTCTACAATGAGCAGTTCTTC. The encoded protein is CASSYSPPTGVYNEQFF.

The genes are TRBV27 and TRBJ2-2, with 8 positions matching TRBD2. Trimming removed 2 bases from V and 3 bases from J; junction bases left unmatched: 2. This CDR3 has 15 residues. The germline CDR1 and CDR2 sequences are MNHEY and SMNVEV (reference sequence). As DNA, the CDR3 is TGTGCCAGCAGTTTAACGGGGGGGTACACCGGGGAGCTGTTTTTT. It specifies CASSLTGGYTGELFF.

V gene TRBV3-1 (or the pseudogene TRBV3-2) combines with J gene TRBJ2-7; D remains ambiguous. Germline CDR1 LGHDT, CDR2 YNNKEL (reference sequence). The CDR3 length is 13 residues. V lost 0 bases and J 4 bases, leaving 7 bases between the germline ends. The CDR3 region is CASSQDLRYEQYF. The DNA of the CDR3 is TGTGCCAGCAGCCAAGATTTGCGTTACGAGCAGTACTTC.

The J gene is TRBJ2-7, the V gene TRBV7-8; tentatively, D is TRBD2 (6 bases). This CDR3 comprises 12 residues. Trimming cost V 9 bases and J 0 bases, with 9 bases left between them. CDR1 is SGHVS, CDR2 FQNEAQ, per germline. CDR3 sequence (DNA): TGTGCCAGTGGGACTTTCTCCTACGAGCAGTACTTC. Its protein is CASGTFSYEQYF.